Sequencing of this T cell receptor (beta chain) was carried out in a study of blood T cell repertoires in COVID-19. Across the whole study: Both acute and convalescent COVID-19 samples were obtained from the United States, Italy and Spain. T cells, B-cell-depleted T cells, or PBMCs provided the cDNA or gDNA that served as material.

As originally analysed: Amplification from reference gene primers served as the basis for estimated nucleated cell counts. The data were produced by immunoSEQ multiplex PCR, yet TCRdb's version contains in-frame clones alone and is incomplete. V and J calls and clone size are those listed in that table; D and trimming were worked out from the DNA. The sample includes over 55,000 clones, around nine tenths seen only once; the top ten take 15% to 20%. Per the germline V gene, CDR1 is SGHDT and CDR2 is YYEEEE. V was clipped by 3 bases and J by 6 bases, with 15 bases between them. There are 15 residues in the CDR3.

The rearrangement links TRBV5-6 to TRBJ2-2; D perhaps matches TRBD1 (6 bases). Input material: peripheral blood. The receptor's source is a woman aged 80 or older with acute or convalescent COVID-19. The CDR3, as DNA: TGTGCCAGCAGCTGGACAGCCCAGGTAGCCGGGGAGCTGTTTTTT. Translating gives CASSWTAQVAGELFF.